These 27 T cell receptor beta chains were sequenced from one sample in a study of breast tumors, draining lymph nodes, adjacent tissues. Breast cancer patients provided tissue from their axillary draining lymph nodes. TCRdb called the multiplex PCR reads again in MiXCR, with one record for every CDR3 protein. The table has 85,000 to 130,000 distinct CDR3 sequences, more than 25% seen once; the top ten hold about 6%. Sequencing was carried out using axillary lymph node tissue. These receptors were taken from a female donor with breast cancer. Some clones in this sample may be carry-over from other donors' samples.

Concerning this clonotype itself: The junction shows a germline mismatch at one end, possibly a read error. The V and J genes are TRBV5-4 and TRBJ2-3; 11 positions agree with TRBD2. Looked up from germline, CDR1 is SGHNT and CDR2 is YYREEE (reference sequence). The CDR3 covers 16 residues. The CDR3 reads CASYSRGLAATDTQYF. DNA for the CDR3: TGTGCCAGCTATAGTCGGGGACTAGCGGCCACAGATACACAGTATTTT.

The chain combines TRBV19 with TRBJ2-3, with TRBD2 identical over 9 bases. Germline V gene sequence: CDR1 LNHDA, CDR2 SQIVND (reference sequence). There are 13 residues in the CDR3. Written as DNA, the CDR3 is TGTGCTTCGACTAGCGGTAGCACAGATACGCAGTATTTT. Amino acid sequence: CASTSGSTDTQYF.

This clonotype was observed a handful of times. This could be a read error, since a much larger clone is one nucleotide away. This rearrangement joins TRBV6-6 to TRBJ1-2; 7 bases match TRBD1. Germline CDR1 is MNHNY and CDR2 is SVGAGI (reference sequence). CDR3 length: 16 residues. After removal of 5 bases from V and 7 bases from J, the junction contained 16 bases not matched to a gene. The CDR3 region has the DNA TGTGCCAGCAGTCATATGACGACGGGACAGTTGATTGGCTACACCTTC. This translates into CASSHMTTGQLIGYTF.

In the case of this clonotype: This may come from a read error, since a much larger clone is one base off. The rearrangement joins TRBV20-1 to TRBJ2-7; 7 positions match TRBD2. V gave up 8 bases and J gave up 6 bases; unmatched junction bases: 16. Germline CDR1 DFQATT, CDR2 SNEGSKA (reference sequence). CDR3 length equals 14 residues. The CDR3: CSTAPWEGPSEQYF. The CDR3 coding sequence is TGCAGTACTGCACCCTGGGAGGGACCCTCCGAGCAGTACTTC.

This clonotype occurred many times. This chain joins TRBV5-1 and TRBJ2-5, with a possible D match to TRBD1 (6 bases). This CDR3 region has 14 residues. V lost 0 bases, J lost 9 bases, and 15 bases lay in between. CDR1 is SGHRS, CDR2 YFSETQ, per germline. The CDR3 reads CASSLVRGGEAQYF. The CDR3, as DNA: TGCGCCAGCAGCTTGGTCAGGGGCGGTGAGGCCCAGTACTTC.

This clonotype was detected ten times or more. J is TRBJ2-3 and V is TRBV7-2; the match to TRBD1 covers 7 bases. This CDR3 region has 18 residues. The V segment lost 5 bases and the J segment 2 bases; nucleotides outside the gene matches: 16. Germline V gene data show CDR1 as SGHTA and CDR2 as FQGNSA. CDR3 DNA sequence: TGTGCCAGCAGCCAAGACAGGGAACCCAATCCATTCACAGATACGCAGTATTTT. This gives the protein CASSQDREPNPFTDTQYF.

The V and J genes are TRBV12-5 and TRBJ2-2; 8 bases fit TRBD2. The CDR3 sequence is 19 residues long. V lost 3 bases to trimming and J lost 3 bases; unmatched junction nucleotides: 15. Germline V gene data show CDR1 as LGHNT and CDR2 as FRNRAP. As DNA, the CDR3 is TGTGCTAGTGGTTTAGGCGTAGAACGGGGGGGCCTGTACACCGGGGAGCTGTTTTTT. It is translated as CASGLGVERGGLYTGELFF. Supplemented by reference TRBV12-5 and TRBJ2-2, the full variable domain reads DARVTQTPRHKVTEMGQEVTMRCQPILGHNTVFWYRQTMMQGLELLAYFRNRAPLDDSGMPKDRFSAEMPDATLATLKIQPSEPRDSAVYFCASGLGVERGGLYTGELFFGEGSRLTVL.

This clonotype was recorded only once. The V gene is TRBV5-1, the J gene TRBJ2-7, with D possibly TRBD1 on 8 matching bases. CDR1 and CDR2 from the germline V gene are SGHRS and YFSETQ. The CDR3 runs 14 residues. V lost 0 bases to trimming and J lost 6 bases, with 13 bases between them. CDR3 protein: CASSLGQGRAEQYF. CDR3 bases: TGCGCCAGCAGCTTGGGACAGGGGAGGGCCGAGCAGTACTTC.

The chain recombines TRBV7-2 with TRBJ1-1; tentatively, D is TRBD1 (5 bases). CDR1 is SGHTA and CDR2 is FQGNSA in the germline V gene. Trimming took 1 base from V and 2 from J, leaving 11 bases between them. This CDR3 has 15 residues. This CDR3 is CASSLGPGGNTEAFF. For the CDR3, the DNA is TGTGCCAGCAGCTTAGGGCCCGGGGGAAACACTGAAGCTTTCTTT. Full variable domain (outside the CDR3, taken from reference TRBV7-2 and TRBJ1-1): GAGVSQSPSNKVTEKGKDVELRCDPISGHTALYWYRQSLGQGLEFLIYFQGNSAPDKSGLPSDRFSAERTGGSVSTLTIQRTQQEDSAVYLCASSLGPGGNTEAFFGQGTRLTVV.

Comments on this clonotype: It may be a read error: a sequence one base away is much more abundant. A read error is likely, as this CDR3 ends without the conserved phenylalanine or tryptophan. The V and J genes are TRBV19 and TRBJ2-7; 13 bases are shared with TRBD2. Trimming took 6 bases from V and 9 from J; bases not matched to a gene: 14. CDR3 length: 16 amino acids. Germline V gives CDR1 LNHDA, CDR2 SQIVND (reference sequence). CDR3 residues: CASSSKGLAGWNGQYS. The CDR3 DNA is TGTGCCAGTAGCTCCAAGGGACTAGCGGGATGGAACGGGCAGTACTCC.

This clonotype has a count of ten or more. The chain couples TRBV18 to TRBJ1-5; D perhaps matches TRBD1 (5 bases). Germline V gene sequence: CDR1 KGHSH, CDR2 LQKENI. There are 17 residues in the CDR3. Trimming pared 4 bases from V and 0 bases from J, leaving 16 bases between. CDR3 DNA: TGTGCCAGCTCACTACAGGAGAGGGCCGGTAGCAATCAGCCCCAGCATTTT. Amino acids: CASSLQERAGSNQPQHF. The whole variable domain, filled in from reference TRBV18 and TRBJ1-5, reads NAGVMQNPRHLVRRRGQEARLRCSPMKGHSHVYWYRQLPEEGLKFMVYLQKENIIDESGMPKERFSAEFPKEGPSILRIQQVVRGDSAAYFCASSLQERAGSNQPQHFGDGTRLSIL.

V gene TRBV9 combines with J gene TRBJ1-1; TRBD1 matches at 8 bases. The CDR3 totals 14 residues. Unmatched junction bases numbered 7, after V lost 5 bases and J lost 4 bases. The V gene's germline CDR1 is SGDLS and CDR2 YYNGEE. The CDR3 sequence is CASRGQGSGTEAFF. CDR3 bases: TGTGCCAGCAGAGGACAGGGCTCGGGCACTGAAGCTTTCTTT.

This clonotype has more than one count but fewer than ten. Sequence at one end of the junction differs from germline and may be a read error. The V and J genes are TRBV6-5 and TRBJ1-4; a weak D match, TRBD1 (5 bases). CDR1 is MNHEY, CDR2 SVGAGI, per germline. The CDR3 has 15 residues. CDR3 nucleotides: TGTGCCAGCAGTCACTCGTGGGGACTTAATGAAAAACTGTTTTTT. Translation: CASSHSWGLNEKLFF.

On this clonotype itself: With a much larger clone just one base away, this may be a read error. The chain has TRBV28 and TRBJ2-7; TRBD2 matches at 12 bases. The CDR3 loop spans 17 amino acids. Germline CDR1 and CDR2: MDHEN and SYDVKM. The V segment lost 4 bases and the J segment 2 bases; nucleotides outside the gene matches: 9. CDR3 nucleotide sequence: TGTGCCAGCAGTTCCGCGGGGACTAGCGGGTCTACCTACGAGCAGTACTTC. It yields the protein CASSSAGTSGSTYEQYF.

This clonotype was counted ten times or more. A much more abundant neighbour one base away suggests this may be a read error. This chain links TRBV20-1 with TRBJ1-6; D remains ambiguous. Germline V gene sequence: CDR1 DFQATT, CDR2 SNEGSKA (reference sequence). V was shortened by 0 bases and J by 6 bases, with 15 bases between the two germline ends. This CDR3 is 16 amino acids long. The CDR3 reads CSARDIEGHSNSPLHF. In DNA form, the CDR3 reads TGCAGTGCTAGAGATATAGAGGGCCACTCTAATTCACCCCTCCACTTT.

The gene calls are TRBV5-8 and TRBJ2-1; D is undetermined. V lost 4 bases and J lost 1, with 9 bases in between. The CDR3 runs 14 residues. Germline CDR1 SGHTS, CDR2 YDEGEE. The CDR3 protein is CASSPGQSYNEQFF. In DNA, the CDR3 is TGTGCCAGCAGCCCGGGCCAATCCTACAATGAGCAGTTCTTC.

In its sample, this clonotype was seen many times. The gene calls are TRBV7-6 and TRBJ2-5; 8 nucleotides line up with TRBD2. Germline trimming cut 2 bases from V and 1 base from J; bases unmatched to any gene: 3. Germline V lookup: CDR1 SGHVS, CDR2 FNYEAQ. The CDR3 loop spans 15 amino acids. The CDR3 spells CASSLRAGGQETQYF. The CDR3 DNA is TGTGCCAGCAGCTTAAGGGCGGGGGGCCAAGAGACCCAGTACTTC.

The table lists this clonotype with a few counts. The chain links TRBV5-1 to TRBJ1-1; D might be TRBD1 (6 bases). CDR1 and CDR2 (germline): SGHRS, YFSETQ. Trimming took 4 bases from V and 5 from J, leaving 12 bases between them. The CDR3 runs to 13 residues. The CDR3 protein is CASSREGETEAFF. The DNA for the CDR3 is TGCGCCAGCAGCCGGGAGGGGGAGACTGAAGCTTTCTTT.

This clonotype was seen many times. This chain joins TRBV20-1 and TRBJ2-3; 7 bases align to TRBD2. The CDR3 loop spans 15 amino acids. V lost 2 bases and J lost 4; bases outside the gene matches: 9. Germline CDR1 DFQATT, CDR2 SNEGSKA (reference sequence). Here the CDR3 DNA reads TGCAGTGCTAGACGAGGCGGGAGCACCCCAGATACGCAGTATTTT. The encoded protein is CSARRGGSTPDTQYF.

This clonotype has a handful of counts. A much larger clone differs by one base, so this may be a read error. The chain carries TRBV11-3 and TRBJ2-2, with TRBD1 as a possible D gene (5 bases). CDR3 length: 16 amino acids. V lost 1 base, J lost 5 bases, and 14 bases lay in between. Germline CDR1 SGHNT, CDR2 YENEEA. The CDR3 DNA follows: TGTGCCAGCAGCTTAGCGACCAGGGCAGAGACCGGGGAGCTGTTTTTT. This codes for CASSLATRAETGELFF.

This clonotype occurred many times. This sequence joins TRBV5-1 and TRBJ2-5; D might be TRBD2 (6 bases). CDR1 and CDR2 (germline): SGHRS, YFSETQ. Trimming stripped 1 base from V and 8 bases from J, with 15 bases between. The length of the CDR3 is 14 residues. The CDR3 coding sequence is TGCGCCAGCAGCTTGCCCCGGGGGAGGAACACCCAGTACTTC. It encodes CASSLPRGRNTQYF.

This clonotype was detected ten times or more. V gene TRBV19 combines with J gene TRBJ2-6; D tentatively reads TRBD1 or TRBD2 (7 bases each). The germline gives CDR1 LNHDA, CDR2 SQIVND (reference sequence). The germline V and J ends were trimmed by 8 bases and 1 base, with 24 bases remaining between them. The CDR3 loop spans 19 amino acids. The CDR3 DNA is TGTGCCAGTTCGCCTGACAGGGAGGGGTATTGGTCTGGGGCCAACGTCCTGACTTTC. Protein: CASSPDREGYWSGANVLTF.

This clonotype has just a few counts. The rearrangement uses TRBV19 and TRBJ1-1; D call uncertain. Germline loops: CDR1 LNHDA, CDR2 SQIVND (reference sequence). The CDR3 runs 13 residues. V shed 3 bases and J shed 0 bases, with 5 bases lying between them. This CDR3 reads CASSIKMNTEAFF. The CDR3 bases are TGTGCCAGTAGTATTAAGATGAACACTGAAGCTTTCTTT.

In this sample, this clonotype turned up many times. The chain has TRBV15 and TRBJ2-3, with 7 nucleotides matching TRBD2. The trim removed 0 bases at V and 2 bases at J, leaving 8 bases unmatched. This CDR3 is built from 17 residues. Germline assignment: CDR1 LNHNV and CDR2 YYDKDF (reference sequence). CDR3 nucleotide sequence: TGTGCCACCAGCAGAGATGGCGGGGGATACAACACAGATACGCAGTATTTT. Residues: CATSRDGGGYNTDTQYF.

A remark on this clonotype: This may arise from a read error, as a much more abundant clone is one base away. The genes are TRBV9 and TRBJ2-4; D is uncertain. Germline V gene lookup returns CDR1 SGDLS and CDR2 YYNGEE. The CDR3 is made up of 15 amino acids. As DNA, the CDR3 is TGTGCCAGCAGCGTAGGACTTCTCCTCAAAAACATTCCGTACTTC. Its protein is CASSVGLLLKNIPYF.

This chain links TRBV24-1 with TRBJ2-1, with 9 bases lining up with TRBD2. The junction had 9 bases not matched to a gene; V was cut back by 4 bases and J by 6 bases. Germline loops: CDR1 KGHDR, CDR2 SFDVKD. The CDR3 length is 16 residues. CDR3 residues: CATSDRGLASGNEQFF. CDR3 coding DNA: TGTGCCACCAGTGACCGGGGACTAGCTAGCGGCAATGAGCAGTTCTTC.

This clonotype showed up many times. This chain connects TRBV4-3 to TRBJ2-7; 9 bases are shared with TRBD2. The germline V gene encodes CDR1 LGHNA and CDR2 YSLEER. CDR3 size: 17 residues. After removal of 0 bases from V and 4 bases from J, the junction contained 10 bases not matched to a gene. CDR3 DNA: TGCGCCAGCAGCCAAGATAGTCTGCGGGGGGGCGGTTACGAGCAGTACTTC. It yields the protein CASSQDSLRGGGYEQYF.